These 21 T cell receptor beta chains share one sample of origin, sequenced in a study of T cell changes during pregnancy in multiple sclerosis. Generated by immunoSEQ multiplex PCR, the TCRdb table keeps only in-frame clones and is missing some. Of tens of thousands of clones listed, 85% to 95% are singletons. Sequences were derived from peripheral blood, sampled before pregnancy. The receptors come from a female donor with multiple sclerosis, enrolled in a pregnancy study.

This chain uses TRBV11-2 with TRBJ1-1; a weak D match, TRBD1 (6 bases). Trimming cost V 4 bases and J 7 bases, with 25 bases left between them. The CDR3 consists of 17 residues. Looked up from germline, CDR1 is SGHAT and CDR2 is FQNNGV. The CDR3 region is CASSSPFPRRGAGEAFF. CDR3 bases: TGTGCCAGCAGCTCCCCCTTTCCTAGACGGGGGGCGGGTGAAGCTTTCTTT. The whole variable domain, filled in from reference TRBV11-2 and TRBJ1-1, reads EAGVAQSPRYKIIEKRQSVAFWCNPISGHATLYWYQQILGQGPKLLIQFQNNGVVDDSQLPKDRFSAERLKGVDSTLKIQPAKLEDSAVYLCASSSPFPRRGAGEAFFGQGTRLTVV.

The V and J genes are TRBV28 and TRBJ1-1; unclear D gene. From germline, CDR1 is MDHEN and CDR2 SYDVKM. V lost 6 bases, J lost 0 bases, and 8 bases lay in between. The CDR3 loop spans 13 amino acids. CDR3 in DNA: TGTGCCAGCAGGCGGAGCATGAACACTGAAGCTTTCTTT. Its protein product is CASRRSMNTEAFF.

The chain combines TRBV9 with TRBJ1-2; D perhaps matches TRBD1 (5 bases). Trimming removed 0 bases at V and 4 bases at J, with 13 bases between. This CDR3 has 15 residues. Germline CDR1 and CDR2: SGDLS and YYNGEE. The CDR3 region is CASSVDQGWSYGYTF. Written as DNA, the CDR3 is TGTGCCAGCAGCGTAGATCAGGGATGGAGCTATGGCTACACCTTC.

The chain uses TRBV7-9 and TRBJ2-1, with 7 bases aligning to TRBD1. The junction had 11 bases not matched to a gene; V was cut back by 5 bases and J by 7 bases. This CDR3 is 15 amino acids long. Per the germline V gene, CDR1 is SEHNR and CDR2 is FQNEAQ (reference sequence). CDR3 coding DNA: TGTGCCAGCAGCCCTCCCCTCCGACAGGGAAATGAGCAGTTCTTC. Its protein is CASSPPLRQGNEQFF.

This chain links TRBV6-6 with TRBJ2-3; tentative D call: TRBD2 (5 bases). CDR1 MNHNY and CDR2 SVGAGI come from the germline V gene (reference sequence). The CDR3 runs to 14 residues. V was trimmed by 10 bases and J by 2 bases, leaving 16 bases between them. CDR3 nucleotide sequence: TGTGCCACCAGAGATGGACTGGACACAGATACGCAGTATTTT. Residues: CATRDGLDTDTQYF.

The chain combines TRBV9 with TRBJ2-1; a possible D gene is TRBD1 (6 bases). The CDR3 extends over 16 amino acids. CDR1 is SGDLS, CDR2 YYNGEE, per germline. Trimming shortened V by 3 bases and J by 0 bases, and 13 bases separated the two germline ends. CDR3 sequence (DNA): TGTGCCAGCAGCGCTAGACAGGTCCCCTCCTACAATGAGCAGTTCTTC. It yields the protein CASSARQVPSYNEQFF.

The CDR3 loop is CASRPTGSNIQYF. The CDR3 coding sequence is TGTGCCAGCAGACCGACAGGGTCGAACATTCAGTACTTC. This chain joins TRBV28 and TRBJ2-4; 7 nucleotides align to TRBD1. CDR3 length: 13 amino acids. Germline CDR1 and CDR2: MDHEN and SYDVKM. V trimming: 6 bases; J trimming: 7 bases; junction bases outside the gene matches: 6.

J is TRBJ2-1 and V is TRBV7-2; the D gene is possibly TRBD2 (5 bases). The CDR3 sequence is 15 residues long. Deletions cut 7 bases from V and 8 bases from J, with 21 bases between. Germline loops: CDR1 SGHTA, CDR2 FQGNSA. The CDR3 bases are TGTGCCAGCACCCCCCGGATGGGGTTGGACTATGAGCAGTTCTTC. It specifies CASTPRMGLDYEQFF.

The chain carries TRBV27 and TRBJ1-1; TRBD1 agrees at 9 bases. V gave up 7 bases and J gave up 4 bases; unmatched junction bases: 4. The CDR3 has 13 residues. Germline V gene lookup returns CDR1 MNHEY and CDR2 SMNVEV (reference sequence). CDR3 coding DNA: TGTGCCAGCACAACAGGGGGCGGCACTGAAGCTTTCTTT. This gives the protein CASTTGGGTEAFF.

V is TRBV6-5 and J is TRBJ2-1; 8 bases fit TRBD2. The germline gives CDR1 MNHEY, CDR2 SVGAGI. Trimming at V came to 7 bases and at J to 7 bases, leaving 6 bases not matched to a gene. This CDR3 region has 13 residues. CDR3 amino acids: CASTLAGRNEQFF. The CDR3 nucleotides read TGTGCCAGCACCTTAGCGGGGAGGAATGAGCAGTTCTTC.

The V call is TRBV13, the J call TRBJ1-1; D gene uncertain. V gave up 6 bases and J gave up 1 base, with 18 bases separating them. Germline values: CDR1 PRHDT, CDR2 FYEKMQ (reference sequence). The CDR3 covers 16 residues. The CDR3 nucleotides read TGTGCCAGCAGTTACCTATGGGCCGGGAAGAACACTGAAGCTTTCTTT. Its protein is CASSYLWAGKNTEAFF.

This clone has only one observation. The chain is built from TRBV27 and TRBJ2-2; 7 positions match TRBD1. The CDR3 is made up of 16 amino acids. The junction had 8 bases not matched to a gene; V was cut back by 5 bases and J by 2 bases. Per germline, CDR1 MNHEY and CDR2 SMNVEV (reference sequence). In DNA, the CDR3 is TGTGCCAGCAGTCAACTGGGACAGTTAAACACCGGGGAGCTGTTTTTT. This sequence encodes CASSQLGQLNTGELFF.

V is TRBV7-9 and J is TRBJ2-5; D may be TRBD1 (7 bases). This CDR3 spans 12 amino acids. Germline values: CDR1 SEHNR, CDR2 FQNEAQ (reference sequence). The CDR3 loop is CAGGGSEETQYF. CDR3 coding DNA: TGTGCTGGAGGGGGCTCCGAAGAGACCCAGTACTTC.

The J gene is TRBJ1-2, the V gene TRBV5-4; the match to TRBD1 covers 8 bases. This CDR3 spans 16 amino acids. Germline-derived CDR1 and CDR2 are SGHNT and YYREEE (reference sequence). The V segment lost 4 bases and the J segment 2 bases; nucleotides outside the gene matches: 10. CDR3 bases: TGTGCCAGCAGCGGGATGGGACAGGTCCCCAACTATGGCTACACCTTC. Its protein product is CASSGMGQVPNYGYTF.

CDR3 in amino acids: CASSESQGTNTGELFF. CDR3 bases: TGCGCCAGCAGTGAATCACAGGGAACGAACACCGGGGAGCTGTTTTTT. The chain recombines TRBV10-1 with TRBJ2-2, with D perhaps TRBD1 (6 bases). The germline gives CDR1 WNHNN, CDR2 SYGVQD (reference sequence). The V gene lost 3 bases and the J gene lost 0 bases, with 11 bases spanning the gap. The CDR3 is made up of 16 amino acids.

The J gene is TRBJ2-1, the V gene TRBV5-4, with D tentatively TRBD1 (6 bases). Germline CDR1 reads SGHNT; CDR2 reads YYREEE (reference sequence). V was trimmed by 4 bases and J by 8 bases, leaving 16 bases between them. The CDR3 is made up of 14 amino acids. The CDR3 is CASSDSRGSDEQFF. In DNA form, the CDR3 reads TGTGCCAGCAGCGATTCCAGGGGTTCGGATGAGCAGTTCTTC.

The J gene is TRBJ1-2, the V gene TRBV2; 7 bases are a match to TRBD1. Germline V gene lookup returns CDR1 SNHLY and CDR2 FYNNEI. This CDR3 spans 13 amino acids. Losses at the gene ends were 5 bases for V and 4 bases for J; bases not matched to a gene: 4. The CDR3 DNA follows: TGTGCCAGCAGTTCGGACAGGTCCTATGGCTACACCTTC. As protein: CASSSDRSYGYTF.

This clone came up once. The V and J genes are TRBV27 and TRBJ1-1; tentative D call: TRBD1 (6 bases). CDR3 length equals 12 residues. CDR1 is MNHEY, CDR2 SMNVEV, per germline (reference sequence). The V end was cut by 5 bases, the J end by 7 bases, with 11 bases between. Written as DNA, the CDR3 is TGTGCCAGCAGTCGAACAGGGTTTGAAGCTTTCTTT. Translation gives CASSRTGFEAFF.

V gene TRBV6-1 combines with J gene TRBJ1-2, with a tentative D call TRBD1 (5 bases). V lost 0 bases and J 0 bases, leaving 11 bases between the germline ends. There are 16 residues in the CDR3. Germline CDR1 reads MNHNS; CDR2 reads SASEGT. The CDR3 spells CASSEAFGGTNYGYTF. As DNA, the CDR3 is TGTGCCAGCAGTGAAGCCTTCGGGGGGACTAACTATGGCTACACCTTC.

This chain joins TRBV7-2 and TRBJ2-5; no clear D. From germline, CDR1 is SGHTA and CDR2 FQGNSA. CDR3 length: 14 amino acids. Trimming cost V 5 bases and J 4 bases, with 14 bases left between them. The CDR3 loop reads CASSKLSQVETQYF. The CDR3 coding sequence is TGTGCCAGCAGCAAGTTGAGCCAGGTAGAGACCCAGTACTTC.

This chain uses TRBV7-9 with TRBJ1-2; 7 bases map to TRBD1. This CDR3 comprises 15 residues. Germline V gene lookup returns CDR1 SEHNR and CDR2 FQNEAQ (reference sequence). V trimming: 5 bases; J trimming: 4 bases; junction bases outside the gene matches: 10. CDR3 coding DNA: TGTGCCAGCAGCCCCGACGGACAGGCTCCCTATGGCTACACCTTC. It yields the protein CASSPDGQAPYGYTF.